The 10 T cell receptor beta chains presented below share a single source sample, sequenced in a study of Graves' ophthalmopathy and Graves' hyperthyroidism. RNA transcripts served as template for amplifying TCR beta CDR3 sequences. The authors performed first-round RT-PCR with HTBI primers and then a second-round multiplex PCR. In TCRdb, the multiplex PCR reads were re-called with MiXCR into one record per CDR3 protein. The sample lists 350,000 to 400,000 distinct CDR3 sequences; 15% to 19% were seen once. Material: peripheral blood. The receptors come from a woman in her late teens or twenties with stable Graves' hyperthyroidism.

The table lists this clonotype with many counts. The CDR3 DNA is TGTGCCAGCAGCCAAGTTCACGGCATGAACACTGAAGCTTTCTTT. This encodes CASSQVHGMNTEAFF. The J gene is TRBJ1-1, the V gene TRBV14; D uncertain. Deletions cut 1 base from V and 0 bases from J, with 9 bases between. The CDR3 length is 15 residues. CDR1 and CDR2 from the germline V gene are SGHDN and FVKESK.

The chain links TRBV5-1 to TRBJ2-5; no definite D call. The CDR3 totals 14 residues. Germline V lookup: CDR1 SGHRS, CDR2 YFSETQ. Trimming took off 0 bases at V and 2 bases at J, with 8 bases between the two ends. The CDR3 DNA reads TGCGCCAGCAGCTTGGAGGCGACTCAAGAGACCCAGTACTTC. Its translation: CASSLEATQETQYF.

The chain joins TRBV5-1 to TRBJ2-5; D is uncertain. V shed 0 bases and J shed 4 bases, with 10 bases lying between them. Germline CDR1 is SGHRS and CDR2 is YFSETQ. This CDR3 contains 14 residues. The CDR3 protein is CASSLARLGETQYF. The CDR3, as DNA: TGCGCCAGCAGCTTGGCCAGGCTCGGAGAGACCCAGTACTTC.

This CDR3 is CASSLLGRGEYEQYF. Written as DNA, the CDR3 is TGTGCCAGCAGTTTACTGGGGAGGGGAGAGTACGAGCAGTACTTC. J is TRBJ2-7 and V is TRBV12-3 or TRBV12-4; the match to TRBD2 covers 7 bases. Germline trimming cut 2 bases from V and 4 bases from J; bases unmatched to any gene: 8. This CDR3 has 15 residues.

This clonotype was seen a handful of times. The chain combines TRBV5-1 with TRBJ2-5, with 10 positions matching TRBD1. CDR3 length equals 16 residues. Looked up from germline, CDR1 is SGHRS and CDR2 is YFSETQ. V lost 4 bases, J lost 5 bases, and 11 bases stayed unmatched. DNA of the CDR3: TGCGCCAGCAGCAAATCCGGGACAGGGGCTACGGAGACCCAGTACTTC. Protein: CASSKSGTGATETQYF.

This clonotype has a count of ten or more. One end of the junction is discordant with germline, which a read error may explain. The chain is built from TRBV27 and TRBJ2-5; D remains ambiguous. The CDR3 length is 18 residues. CDR1 is MNHEY and CDR2 is SMNVEV in the germline V gene (reference sequence). The CDR3 protein is CAGSPHLRQHFSRETQYF. CDR3 sequence (DNA): TGTGCCGGCAGTCCACACCTTAGGCAGCACTTCTCTAGGGAGACCCAGTACTTC.

This clonotype was counted at least ten times. CDR3 sequence: CASSLEYGYTF. The DNA for the CDR3 is TGTGCCAGCAGTTTAGAATATGGCTACACCTTC. The chain recombines TRBV12-3 or TRBV12-4 with TRBJ1-2; D remains unclear. V was cut by 1 base and J by 5 bases, with 2 bases left in between. The CDR3 covers 11 residues.

This clonotype was counted at least ten times. The J gene is TRBJ2-5, the V gene TRBV7-3, with 7 bases identical to TRBD2. Unmatched junction bases numbered 8, after V lost 4 bases and J lost 9 bases. This CDR3 comprises 13 residues. The germline gives CDR1 SGHTA, CDR2 FQGTGA. The CDR3 bases are TGTGCCAGCAGCTCAGACCTGACTAGCTCCCAGTACTTC. Encoded protein: CASSSDLTSSQYF.

This clonotype has a count of ten or more. The gene calls are TRBV27 and TRBJ1-5, with 7 nucleotides matching TRBD1. The ends lost 5 bases at V and 3 bases at J; junction bases unmatched: 7. Germline values: CDR1 MNHEY, CDR2 SMNVEV (reference sequence). The CDR3 covers 15 residues. The CDR3 DNA reads as TGTGCCAGCAGTCCACGGGACAGCTACAATCAGCCCCAGCATTTT. It specifies CASSPRDSYNQPQHF.

This clonotype occurred many times. This chain links TRBV5-1 with TRBJ1-6; D unresolved. This CDR3 is 15 amino acids long. The germline V gene has CDR1 SGHRS and CDR2 YFSETQ. V shed 0 bases and J shed 2 bases, with 6 bases lying between them. The CDR3 loop reads CASSLGGTYNSPLHF. The CDR3, as DNA: TGCGCCAGCAGCTTGGGGGGAACCTATAATTCACCCCTCCACTTT.